One and the same sample provided the 29 T cell receptor beta chains below, sequenced in a study of lymphopenia after photon versus proton radiotherapy. Data came from immunoSEQ multiplex PCR; TCRdb stores just in-frame clones and leaves some out. This table holds 26,000 or so clones, 81% found once. The starting material was peripheral blood, obtained from a patient treated with photon-based radiotherapy. All receptors derive from a man aged 45 to 65 with gastric cancer.

The rearrangement joins TRBV19 to TRBJ1-2; D not certain. V was cut by 5 bases and J by 4 bases, with 14 bases left in between. The CDR3 is 14 amino acids. Per germline, CDR1 LNHDA and CDR2 SQIVND (reference sequence). This CDR3 is CASSPRFGVYGYTF. The CDR3 DNA reads TGTGCCAGTAGTCCAAGGTTCGGGGTCTATGGCTACACCTTC. Full variable domain (outside the CDR3, taken from reference TRBV19 and TRBJ1-2): DGGITQSPKYLFRKEGQNVTLSCEQNLNHDAMYWYRQDPGQGLRLIYYSQIVNDFQKGDIAEGYSVSREKKESFPLTVTSAQKNPTAFYLCASSPRFGVYGYTFGSGTRLTVV.

The J gene is TRBJ2-3, the V gene TRBV5-4, with a tentative D call TRBD2 (6 bases). Germline lookup yields CDR1 SGHNT and CDR2 YYREEE (reference sequence). The length of the CDR3 is 13 residues. The V gene lost 4 bases and the J gene lost 10 bases, with 16 bases spanning the gap. The DNA for the CDR3 is TGTGCCAGCAGCGAGACTACCGGCGGGGCGCAGTATTTT. Its translation: CASSETTGGAQYF.

V gene TRBV10-3 combines with J gene TRBJ1-1; maybe TRBD1 (6 bases). The CDR3 length is 13 residues. Germline CDR1 and CDR2: ENHRY and SYGVKD. Trimming cost V 6 bases and J 1 base, with 9 bases left between them. Written as DNA, the CDR3 is TGTGCCATCAGCCAGACAGGGAACACTGAAGCTTTCTTT. Its translation: CAISQTGNTEAFF.

The chain links TRBV11-3 to TRBJ1-2; D is unclear. The CDR3 has 18 amino acids. Trimming removed 1 base from V and 8 bases from J, with 26 bases in between. Germline-derived CDR1 and CDR2 are SGHNT and YENEEA. CDR3 bases: TGTGCCAGCAGCTTAGGGCCCCGACGTCCCCTGAGGGAAGGGGGCTACACCTTC. Translated: CASSLGPRRPLREGGYTF.

This clone showed up just once. The V and J genes are TRBV2 and TRBJ1-2; perhaps TRBD1 as D (5 bases). The V end was cut by 8 bases, the J end by 4 bases, with 11 bases between. The germline V gene has CDR1 SNHLY and CDR2 FYNNEI. The CDR3 is 12 residues long. Written as DNA, the CDR3 is TGTGCCAGCGGGGTTGGGGGCTATGGCTACACCTTC. The encoded protein is CASGVGGYGYTF.

The chain is built from TRBV5-1 and TRBJ1-4; 9 nucleotides match TRBD1. Per germline, CDR1 SGHRS and CDR2 YFSETQ. The junction had 0 bases not matched to a gene; V was cut back by 4 bases and J by 8 bases. The CDR3 runs to 12 residues. The CDR3 here is CASSTGGEKLFF. CDR3 coding DNA: TGCGCCAGCAGCACAGGGGGCGAAAAACTGTTTTTT. The full variable domain, completed using reference TRBV5-1 and TRBJ1-4, is KAGVTQTPRYLIKTRGQQVTLSCSPISGHRSVSWYQQTPGQGLQFLFEYFSETQRNKGNFPGRFSGRQFSNSRSEMNVSTLELGDSALYLCASSTGGEKLFFGSGTQLSVL.

The V gene is TRBV10-2, the J gene TRBJ1-1, with TRBD1 as a possible D gene (6 bases). V lost 6 bases and J lost 1, with 6 bases in between. The germline V gene has CDR1 WSHSY and CDR2 SAAADI. The CDR3 has 12 residues. CDR3 DNA: TGCGCCAGCAGGACAGGGAACACTGAAGCTTTCTTT. This codes for CASRTGNTEAFF.

The rearrangement links TRBV11-2 to TRBJ1-2; the D is unclear. The germline gives CDR1 SGHAT, CDR2 FQNNGV. The CDR3 is 14 residues long. Trimming took 1 base from V and 5 from J, leaving 11 bases between them. The chain's CDR3 is CASSLAGREYGYTF. The CDR3 DNA sequence: TGTGCCAGCAGCTTAGCGGGTCGTGAGTATGGCTACACCTTC.

This chain uses TRBV4-1 with TRBJ1-5; 7 bases fit TRBD1. Trimming removed 4 bases from V and 4 bases from J; junction bases left unmatched: 10. The germline V gene has CDR1 MGHRA and CDR2 YSYEKL. This CDR3 region has 16 residues. CDR3 in DNA: TGCGCCAGCAGCCCCAGATGGGGACAGATAAATCAGCCCCAGCATTTT. Its translation is CASSPRWGQINQPQHF.

The chain combines TRBV5-5 with TRBJ1-4; no clear D gene. CDR1 is SGHKS, CDR2 YYEKEE, per germline (reference sequence). Trimming stripped 1 base from V and 0 bases from J, with 4 bases between. The CDR3 runs to 14 residues. The CDR3 region has the DNA TGTGCCAGCAGCTTGCCTGCAACTAATGAAAAACTGTTTTTT. Translating gives CASSLPATNEKLFF.

This clone was seen only a few times. The chain has TRBV18 and TRBJ1-5; D may be TRBD1 (5 bases). The CDR3 totals 14 residues. Per the germline V gene, CDR1 is KGHSH and CDR2 is LQKENI. The V end was cut by 4 bases, the J end by 5 bases, with 12 bases between. The CDR3 sequence: CASSLQDSYQPQHF. The CDR3 nucleotides read TGTGCCAGCTCACTACAGGATTCGTATCAGCCCCAGCATTTT.

V gene TRBV10-3 combines with J gene TRBJ1-2; D not resolved. V shed 3 bases and J shed 2 bases, with 7 bases lying between them. Germline V gene lookup returns CDR1 ENHRY and CDR2 SYGVKD. CDR3 length equals 13 residues. The CDR3 spells CAISDNSNYGYTF. The CDR3 DNA reads as TGTGCCATCAGTGATAACAGCAACTATGGCTACACCTTC.

This clone was counted a single time. The V gene is TRBV29-1, the J gene TRBJ2-3, with 8 bases that match TRBD2. V trimming: 4 bases; J trimming: 6 bases; junction bases outside the gene matches: 6. The CDR3 contains 13 residues. Germline V gives CDR1 SQVTM, CDR2 ANQGSEA. CDR3 sequence (DNA): TGCAGCGTTGCGTCGGGGGGGGTGGATACGCAGTATTTT. Encoded protein: CSVASGGVDTQYF.

This chain joins TRBV2 and TRBJ2-4, with 9 bases fitting TRBD1. The germline CDR1 and CDR2 sequences are SNHLY and FYNNEI. Trimming took 4 bases from V and 9 from J; bases not matched to a gene: 4. The CDR3 is 13 amino acids. The CDR3 nucleotides are TGTGCCAGCAGTGGGACAGGGGTGGGCATTCAGTACTTC. Residues: CASSGTGVGIQYF.

The V and J genes are TRBV27 and TRBJ2-7, with D perhaps matching TRBD1 or TRBD2 (6 bases each). The germline V and J ends were trimmed by 0 bases and 6 bases, with 12 bases remaining between them. The germline gives CDR1 MNHEY, CDR2 SMNVEV (reference sequence). This CDR3 comprises 14 residues. CDR3 region: CASSLSVGGFEQYF. In DNA, the CDR3 is TGTGCCAGCAGTTTATCGGTCGGGGGCTTCGAGCAGTACTTC.

V and J are TRBV7-8 and TRBJ1-5; the match to TRBD1 covers 7 bases. The CDR3 has 15 residues. Germline-derived CDR1 and CDR2 are SGHVS and FQNEAQ. Losses at the gene ends were 2 bases for V and 4 bases for J; bases not matched to a gene: 5. In DNA form, the CDR3 reads TGTGCCAGCAGCTTACTAGACAGGGTTAATCAGCCCCAGCATTTT. Protein product: CASSLLDRVNQPQHF.

V and J are TRBV7-7 and TRBJ2-5, with D possibly called TRBD1 or TRBD2 (6 bases each). The V gene's germline CDR1 is SSHAT and CDR2 FNYEAQ (reference sequence). Between the trimmed V and J ends, which lost 0 bases and 5 bases, there was a span of 16 bases. The CDR3 extends over 16 amino acids. In DNA, the CDR3 is TGTGCCAGCAGCTTAGCAGGGGGGACGGCGATGGAGACCCAGTACTTC. This gives the protein CASSLAGGTAMETQYF.

This rearrangement joins TRBV6-1 to TRBJ2-2; D remains unclear. CDR3 length: 13 residues. Trimming took 6 bases from V and 3 from J, leaving 8 bases between them. Germline loops: CDR1 MNHNS, CDR2 SASEGT. The CDR3 DNA reads as TGTGCCAGCAGGGCGGACCACACCGGGGAGCTGTTTTTT. It is translated as CASRADHTGELFF.

This chain connects TRBV30 to TRBJ2-7; D remains unclear. This CDR3 is 14 amino acids long. The germline gives CDR1 GTSNPN, CDR2 SVGIG (reference sequence). V lost 1 base, J lost 2 bases, and 12 bases lay in between. The CDR3 is CAWSEGENPYEQYF. The DNA for the CDR3 is TGTGCCTGGAGTGAGGGCGAAAATCCCTACGAGCAGTACTTC.

The chain employs TRBV30 and TRBJ1-2, with 8 bases identical to TRBD1. The ends lost 4 bases at V and 4 bases at J; junction bases unmatched: 14. The CDR3 extends over 16 amino acids. The germline CDR1 and CDR2 sequences are GTSNPN and SVGIG (reference sequence). The CDR3 nucleotides read TGTGCCTGGACGACCGGGGGGACAGGTTTAATCTATGGCTACACCTTC. It encodes CAWTTGGTGLIYGYTF. The full variable domain, completed using reference TRBV30 and TRBJ1-2, is SQTIHQWPATLVQPVGSPLSLECTVEGTSNPNLYWYRQAAGRGLQLLFYSVGIGQISSEVPQNLSASRPQDRQFILSSKKLLLSDSGFYLCAWTTGGTGLIYGYTFGSGTRLTVV.

The chain uses TRBV5-6 and TRBJ1-3, with a tentative D call TRBD1 (5 bases). Trimming left V 3 bases short and J 5 bases short, with 12 bases between. This CDR3 comprises 14 residues. CDR1 is SGHDT, CDR2 YYEEEE, per germline. The CDR3 is CASSSHGTRNTIYF. The CDR3 DNA sequence: TGTGCCAGCAGCTCTCACGGGACTCGAAACACCATATATTTT. The whole variable domain, filled in from reference TRBV5-6 and TRBJ1-3, reads DAGVTQSPTHLIKTRGQQVTLRCSPKSGHDTVSWYQQALGQGPQFIFQYYEEEERQRGNFPDRFSGHQFPNYSSELNVNALLLGDSALYLCASSSHGTRNTIYFGEGSWLTVV.

This clone was observed a single time. The chain links TRBV10-3 to TRBJ2-3; 10 nucleotides line up with TRBD2. Germline loops: CDR1 ENHRY, CDR2 SYGVKD. The CDR3 is 16 amino acids. The trim removed 2 bases at V and 3 bases at J, leaving 5 bases unmatched. The CDR3 loop is CAISEVIAGGTDTQYF. The CDR3 coding sequence is TGTGCCATCAGTGAGGTAATAGCGGGGGGAACAGATACGCAGTATTTT.

The chain uses TRBV7-3 and TRBJ1-6; 7 bases are a match to TRBD1. This CDR3 spans 14 amino acids. Per germline, CDR1 SGHTA and CDR2 FQGTGA. V gave up 6 bases and J gave up 15 bases; unmatched junction bases: 14. The CDR3 is CASRSDREPVGLHF. The CDR3 DNA is TGTGCCAGCAGAAGTGACAGGGAACCTGTGGGCCTCCACTTT. Together with reference TRBV7-3 and TRBJ1-6, the CDR3 gives the full variable domain: GAGVSQTPSNKVTEKGKYVELRCDPISGHTALYWYRQSLGQGPEFLIYFQGTGAADDSGLPNDRFFAVRPEGSVSTLKIQRTERGDSAVYLCASRSDREPVGLHFGNGTRLTVT.

This chain connects TRBV4-3 to TRBJ2-7; no reliable D call. Per the germline V gene, CDR1 is LGHNA and CDR2 is YSLEER. With 1 base removed from V and 3 bases from J, the gap between germline ends came to 10 bases. The CDR3 has 14 amino acids. CDR3 bases: TGCGCCAGCAGCCAAGGGTTGGCCCTCTACGAGCAGTACTTC. Protein sequence: CASSQGLALYEQYF.

The V call is TRBV10-1, the J call TRBJ2-7; 12 bases are shared with TRBD1. CDR1 is WNHNN, CDR2 SYGVQD, per germline (reference sequence). The junction had 5 bases not matched to a gene; V was cut back by 6 bases and J by 8 bases. The CDR3 extends over 13 amino acids. Here the CDR3 DNA reads TGCGCCAGCAGAGGGGGACAGGGGGCTCAGCAGTACTTC. This sequence encodes CASRGGQGAQQYF.

Only one count was recorded for this clone. The CDR3 loop reads CASSSDSGGAADTQYF. CDR3 in DNA: TGCGCCAGCAGCAGTGATAGCGGGGGGGCAGCAGATACGCAGTATTTT. This rearrangement joins TRBV5-1 to TRBJ2-3; 11 bases line up with TRBD2. The CDR3 loop spans 16 amino acids. J was trimmed by 4 bases and V by 4 bases; bases with no gene match: 8. CDR1 and CDR2 from the germline V gene are SGHRS and YFSETQ.

J is TRBJ2-2 and V is TRBV11-1; TRBD2 is a possible D gene (5 bases). The CDR3 contains 15 residues. Trimming cost V 3 bases and J 3 bases, with 11 bases left between them. Germline V gene sequence: CDR1 SGHAT, CDR2 FQDESV (reference sequence). The DNA of the CDR3 is TGTGCCAGCAGCTTTAACGGGGTGGACACCGGGGAGCTGTTTTTT. This translates into CASSFNGVDTGELFF.

For the CDR3, the DNA is TGCGCCAGCAGCCAAGATAATTACTATGGCTACACCTTC. It yields the protein CASSQDNYYGYTF. The chain has TRBV4-1 and TRBJ1-2; the D is unclear. Looked up from germline, CDR1 is MGHRA and CDR2 is YSYEKL. Trimming removed 0 bases from V and 3 bases from J, with 5 bases in between. The CDR3 is 13 residues long.

This clone is medium-sized within its sample. The CDR3 reads CAWAVDRRVGYTF. In DNA, the CDR3 is TGTGCCTGGGCCGTGGACAGGCGGGTGGGCTACACCTTC. The rearrangement uses TRBV30 and TRBJ1-2, with 7 bases aligning to TRBD1. Trimming at V came to 5 bases and at J to 8 bases, leaving 11 bases not matched to a gene. In germline, CDR1 is GTSNPN, CDR2 SVGIG (reference sequence). The CDR3 sequence is 13 residues long.